The next 5 T cell receptor beta chains were all read from a single sample in a study of shared clonotypes between healthy human individuals. CD8 cells regarded as naive lacked CD45RO, were positively chosen for CCR7, and omitted terminally differentiated effector memory CD45RA+ cells. Only in-frame clones appear in the TCRdb table, and some are missing; sequencing was by immunoSEQ multiplex PCR. The table lists about 820,000 clones, 92% of them singletons. Sequencing used naive CD8+ T cells sorted from blood. The source of these receptors is a man aged 25 to 40 in good health.

The CDR3, as DNA: TGTGCCAGCAGCGTAGCTCTAGGAGACAACTACGAGCAGTACTTC. Encoded protein: CASSVALGDNYEQYF. The rearrangement links TRBV9 to TRBJ2-7, with D hard to call. CDR3 size: 15 residues. The V end was cut by 0 bases, the J end by 3 bases, with 13 bases between. The germline V gene has CDR1 SGDLS and CDR2 YYNGEE.

As DNA, the CDR3 is TGTGCCAGCAGCTTGGGTCAGGGCAGGAACGAGCAGTACTTC. This sequence encodes CASSLGQGRNEQYF. J is TRBJ2-7 and V is TRBV5-8, with D tentatively TRBD1 (5 bases). This CDR3 is built from 14 residues. The V gene's germline CDR1 is SGHTS and CDR2 YDEGEE. Trimming shortened V by 0 bases and J by 5 bases, and 12 bases separated the two germline ends.

The rearrangement links TRBV6-1 to TRBJ2-5, with 9 bases fitting TRBD1. The CDR3 totals 15 residues. Germline loops: CDR1 MNHNS, CDR2 SASEGT. The trim removed 11 bases at V and 5 bases at J, leaving 15 bases unmatched. The CDR3 loop is CAGPGQGLILETQYF. CDR3 DNA: TGTGCCGGTCCGGGACAGGGACTAATATTGGAGACCCAGTACTTC.

About this clone itself: The sample carries other DNA sequences with the same CDR3. This sequence joins TRBV5-6 and TRBJ2-7; D unclear. The CDR3 runs 14 residues. CDR1 SGHDT and CDR2 YYEEEE come from the germline V gene. V was shortened by 0 bases and J by 2 bases, with 9 bases between the two germline ends. This CDR3 reads CASSLGGSTYEQYF. CDR3 coding DNA: TGTGCCAGCAGCTTGGGTGGCAGCACCTACGAGCAGTACTTC.

Worth noting for this clone: Given a much more abundant clone one base away, this may be a read error. Other DNA sequences in this sample translate to the same CDR3. The chain is built from TRBV2 and TRBJ2-7, with D tentatively TRBD1 (6 bases). Between the trimmed V and J ends, which lost 6 bases and 3 bases, there was a span of 9 bases. CDR1 and CDR2 from the germline V gene are SNHLY and FYNNEI. The CDR3 spans 12 residues. In DNA form, the CDR3 reads TGTGCCAGCAGGGGGACATACTACGAGCAGTACTTC. This encodes CASRGTYYEQYF.